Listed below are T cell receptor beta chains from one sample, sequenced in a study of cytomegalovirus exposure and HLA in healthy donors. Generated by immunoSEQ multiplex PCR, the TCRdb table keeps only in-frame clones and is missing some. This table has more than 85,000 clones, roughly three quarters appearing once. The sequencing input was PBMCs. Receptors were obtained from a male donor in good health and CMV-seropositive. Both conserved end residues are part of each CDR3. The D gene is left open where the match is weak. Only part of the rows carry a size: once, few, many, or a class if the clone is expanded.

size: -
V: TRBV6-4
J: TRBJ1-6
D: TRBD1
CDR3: CASTADRRNSPLHF
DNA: TGTGCCAGCACCGCGGACAGGAGAAATTCACCCCTCCACTTT

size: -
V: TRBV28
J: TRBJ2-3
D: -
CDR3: CASSPLLSTDTQYF
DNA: TGTGCCAGCAGTCCCCTACTGAGCACAGATACGCAGTATTTT

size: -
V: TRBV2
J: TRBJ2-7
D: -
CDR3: CANSLRSQGFFYEQYF
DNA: TGTGCCAACTCCCTCCGCAGTCAGGGTTTCTTCTACGAGCAGTACTTC

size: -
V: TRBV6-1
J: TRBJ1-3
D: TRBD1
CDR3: CASGTGSGNTIYF
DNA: TGTGCCAGCGGGACAGGGTCTGGAAACACCATATATTTT

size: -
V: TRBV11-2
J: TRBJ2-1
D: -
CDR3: CASSPTLVPNEQFF
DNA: TGTGCCAGCAGCCCCACCCTAGTCCCCAATGAGCAGTTCTTC

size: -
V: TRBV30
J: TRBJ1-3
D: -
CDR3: CTWSSGDGNTIYF
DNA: TGTACCTGGAGTTCAGGGGATGGAAACACCATATATTTT

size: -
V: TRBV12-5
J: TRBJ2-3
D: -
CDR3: CASGFGTDTQYF
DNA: TGTGCTAGTGGTTTCGGCACAGATACGCAGTATTTT

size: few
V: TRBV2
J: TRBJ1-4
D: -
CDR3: CASSEYAGRVTNEKLFF
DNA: TGTGCCAGCAGTGAATACGCGGGACGAGTAACTAATGAAAAACTGTTTTTT

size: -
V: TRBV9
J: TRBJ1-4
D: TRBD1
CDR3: CASSVGTGGSTNEKLFF
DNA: TGTGCCAGCAGCGTAGGGACAGGGGGCTCAACTAATGAAAAACTGTTTTTT

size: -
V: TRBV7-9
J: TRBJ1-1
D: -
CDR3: CASSLARQGREAFF
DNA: TGTGCCAGCAGCTTAGCCCGGCAGGGCCGTGAAGCTTTCTTT

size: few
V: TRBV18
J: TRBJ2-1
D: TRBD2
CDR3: CASSPKSGRSHNEQFF
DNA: TGTGCCAGCTCACCAAAGAGCGGGAGATCCCACAATGAGCAGTTCTTC

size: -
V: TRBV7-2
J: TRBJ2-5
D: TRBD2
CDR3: CASSSITSGRLGAQETQYF
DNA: TGTGCCAGCAGCTCTATTACTAGCGGGAGGTTAGGCGCCCAAGAGACCCAGTACTTC

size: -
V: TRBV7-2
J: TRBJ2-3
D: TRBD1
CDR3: CASGDRGRTDTQYF
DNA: TGTGCCAGCGGGGACAGGGGGCGAACAGATACGCAGTATTTT

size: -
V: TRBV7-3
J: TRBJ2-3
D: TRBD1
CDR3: CASSRTGVGTDTQYF
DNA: TGTGCCAGCAGCAGAACAGGGGTGGGCACAGATACGCAGTATTTT

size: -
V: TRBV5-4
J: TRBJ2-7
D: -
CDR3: CASSLAGFEQYF
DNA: TGTGCCAGCAGCTTGGCCGGGTTCGAGCAGTACTTC

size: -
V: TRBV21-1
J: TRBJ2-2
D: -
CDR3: CASSKATGTGTTGELFF
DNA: TGTGCCAGCAGCAAAGCAACCGGGACAGGGACCACCGGGGAGCTGTTTTTT

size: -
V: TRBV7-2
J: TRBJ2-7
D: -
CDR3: CASSSPNIDEQYF
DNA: TGTGCCAGCAGCTCCCCGAATATAGACGAGCAGTACTTC

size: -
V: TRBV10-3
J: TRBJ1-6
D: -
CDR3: CAISEGSYNSPLHF
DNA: TGTGCCATCAGTGAGGGCAGCTATAATTCACCCCTCCACTTT

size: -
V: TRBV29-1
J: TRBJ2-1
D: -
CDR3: CSVEDSLYSYNEQFF
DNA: TGCAGCGTTGAAGACTCCCTCTACTCCTACAATGAGCAGTTCTTC

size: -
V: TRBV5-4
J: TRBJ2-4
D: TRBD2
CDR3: CASSPGGGLSKNIQYF
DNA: TGTGCCAGCAGCCCGGGGGGGGGACTATCGAAAAACATTCAGTACTTC

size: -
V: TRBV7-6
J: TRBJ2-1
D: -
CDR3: CASSSNPPSGEQFF
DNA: TGTGCCAGCAGCTCCAACCCCCCCTCCGGTGAGCAGTTCTTC

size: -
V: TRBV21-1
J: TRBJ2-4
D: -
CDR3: CASSKEVGRGRWDLAKNIQYF
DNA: TGTGCCAGCAGCAAAGAAGTGGGCAGGGGGCGCTGGGACCTAGCCAAAAACATTCAGTACTTC

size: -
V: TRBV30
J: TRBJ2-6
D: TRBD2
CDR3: CAWSVLAGDLSGANVLTF
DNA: TGTGCCTGGAGCGTACTAGCGGGAGACCTCTCTGGGGCCAACGTCCTGACTTTC

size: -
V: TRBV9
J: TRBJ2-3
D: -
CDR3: CASSVATSPTDTQYF
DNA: TGTGCCAGCAGCGTAGCAACTAGCCCCACAGATACGCAGTATTTT

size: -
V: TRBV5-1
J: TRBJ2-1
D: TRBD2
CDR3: CASSTTLTSGSNEQFF
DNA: TGCGCCAGCAGTACCACGTTGACTAGCGGGAGCAATGAGCAGTTCTTC

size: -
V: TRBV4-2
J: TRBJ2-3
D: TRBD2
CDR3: CASSPPGLAGPYGTDTQYF
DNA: TGTGCCAGCAGCCCGCCGGGACTAGCGGGCCCCTATGGCACAGATACGCAGTATTTT

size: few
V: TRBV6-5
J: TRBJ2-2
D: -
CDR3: CASCWQNTGELFF
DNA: TGTGCCAGCTGTTGGCAGAACACCGGGGAGCTGTTTTTT

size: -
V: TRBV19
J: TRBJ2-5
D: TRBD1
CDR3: CASSRRDRGRGETQYF
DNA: TGTGCCAGTAGCCGTCGGGACAGGGGGAGAGGAGAGACCCAGTACTTC

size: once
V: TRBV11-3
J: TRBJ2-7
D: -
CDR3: CASAFDRHSEQYF
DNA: TGTGCCAGCGCCTTTGACCGACACTCCGAGCAGTACTTC

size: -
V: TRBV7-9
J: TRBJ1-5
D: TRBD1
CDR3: CASSWGQNQPQHF
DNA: TGTGCCAGCAGCTGGGGACAGAATCAGCCCCAGCATTTT

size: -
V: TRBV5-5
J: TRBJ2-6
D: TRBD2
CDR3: CASSPLAGLGANVLTF
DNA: TGTGCCAGCAGCCCCCTAGCGGGGTTAGGGGCCAACGTCCTGACTTTC

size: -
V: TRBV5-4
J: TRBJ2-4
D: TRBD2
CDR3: CASSYGTSRAKNIQYF
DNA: TGTGCCAGCAGCTACGGGACTAGCAGAGCCAAAAACATTCAGTACTTC

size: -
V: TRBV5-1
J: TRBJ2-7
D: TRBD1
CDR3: CASSLGTGPAYEQYF
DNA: TGCGCCAGCAGCTTGGGGACAGGGCCAGCCTACGAGCAGTACTTC

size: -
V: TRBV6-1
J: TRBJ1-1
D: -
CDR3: CASSEYEAFF
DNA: TGTGCCAGCAGTGAGTATGAAGCTTTCTTT

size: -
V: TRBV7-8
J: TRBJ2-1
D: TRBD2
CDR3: CASSLSLGGVVYNEQFF
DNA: TGTGCCAGCAGCTTATCCCTCGGGGGGGTAGTCTACAATGAGCAGTTCTTC

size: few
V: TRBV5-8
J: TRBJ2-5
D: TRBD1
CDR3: CASSARDSQYF
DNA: TGTGCCAGCAGCGCCCGGGACAGTCAGTACTTC

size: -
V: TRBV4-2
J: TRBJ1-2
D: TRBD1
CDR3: CASSPEGGQDLYGYTF
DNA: TGTGCCAGCAGCCCCGAAGGGGGACAGGACCTCTATGGCTACACCTTC

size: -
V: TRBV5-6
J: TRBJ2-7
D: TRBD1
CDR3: CASSLGQGFPYEQYF
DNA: TGTGCCAGCAGCTTGGGACAGGGGTTTCCCTACGAGCAGTACTTC

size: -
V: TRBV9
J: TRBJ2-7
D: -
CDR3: CASSVLRFERKTTRDEQYF
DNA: TGTGCCAGCAGCGTATTACGGTTTGAGCGGAAAACCACTAGGGACGAGCAGTACTTC

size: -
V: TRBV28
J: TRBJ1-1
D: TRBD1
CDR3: CASSLGGTGGTEAFF
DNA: TGTGCCAGCAGTTTAGGCGGGACAGGGGGCACTGAAGCTTTCTTT

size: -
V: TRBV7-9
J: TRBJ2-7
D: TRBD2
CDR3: CASSLPGLAYEQYF
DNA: TGTGCCAGCAGCTTACCGGGACTAGCGTACGAGCAGTACTTC

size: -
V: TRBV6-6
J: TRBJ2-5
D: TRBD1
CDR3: CASGGQVETQYF
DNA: TGTGCCAGCGGCGGACAGGTGGAGACCCAGTACTTC

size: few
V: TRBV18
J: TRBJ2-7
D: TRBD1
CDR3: CASSLGQAIYEQYF
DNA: TGTGCCAGCTCACTGGGACAGGCCATCTACGAGCAGTACTTC

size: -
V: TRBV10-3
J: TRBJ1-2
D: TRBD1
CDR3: CAISESDRVNGYTF
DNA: TGTGCCATCAGTGAGTCGGACAGGGTAAATGGCTACACCTTC

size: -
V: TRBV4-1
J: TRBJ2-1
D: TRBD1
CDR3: CASSQDLFRTGKLYNEQFF
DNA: TGCGCCAGCAGCCAAGATTTATTTCGGACAGGGAAACTCTACAATGAGCAGTTCTTC

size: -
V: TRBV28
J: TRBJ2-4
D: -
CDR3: CASSLFLAKNIQYF
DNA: TGTGCCAGCAGTCTATTTCTAGCCAAAAACATTCAGTACTTC